The clone carrying this T cell receptor (beta chain) was seen a few times. The antigen is undetermined. Through a sample-barcoded 5' primer and a J-beta primer mix, a second PCR was run for about 7 to 12 cycles. One entry per CDR3 protein results from TCRdb running MiXCR on the 5' RACE reads. The data show hundreds of thousands of distinct CDR3 sequences, approximately 53% seen once. The data originate from a study of blood T cells in healthy people across ages. Overall study results and limits: It was not known whether donors were CMV positive (a possible confounder of expanded clonotype changes).

The CDR3 totals 14 residues. Between the trimmed V and J ends, which lost 0 bases and 3 bases, there was a span of 7 bases. Looked up from germline, CDR1 is LGHNA and CDR2 is YSLEER. The chain carries TRBV4-3 and TRBJ2-3; D call uncertain. This sequence was found in a man aged 35-49 years in good health. The sequenced material came from blood. CDR3 protein: CASSQDPGTDTQYF. For the CDR3, the DNA is TGCGCCAGCAGCCAAGACCCGGGTACAGATACGCAGTATTTT.